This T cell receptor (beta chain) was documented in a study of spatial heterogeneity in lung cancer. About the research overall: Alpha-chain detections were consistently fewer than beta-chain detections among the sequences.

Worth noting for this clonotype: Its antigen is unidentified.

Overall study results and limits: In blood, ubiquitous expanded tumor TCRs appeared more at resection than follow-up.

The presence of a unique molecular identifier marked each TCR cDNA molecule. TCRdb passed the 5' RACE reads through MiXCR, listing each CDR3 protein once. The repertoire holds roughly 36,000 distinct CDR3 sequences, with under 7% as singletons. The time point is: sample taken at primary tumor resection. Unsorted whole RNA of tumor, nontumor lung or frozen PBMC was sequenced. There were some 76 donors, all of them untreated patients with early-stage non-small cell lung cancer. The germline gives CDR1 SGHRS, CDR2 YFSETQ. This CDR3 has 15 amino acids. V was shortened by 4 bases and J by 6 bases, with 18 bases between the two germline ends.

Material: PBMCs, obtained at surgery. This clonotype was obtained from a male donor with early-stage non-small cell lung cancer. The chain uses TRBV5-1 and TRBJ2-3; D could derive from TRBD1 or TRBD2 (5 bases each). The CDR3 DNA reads TGCGCCAGCAGCGGGTCCGGGACCTCCGTCGATACGCAGTATTTT. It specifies CASSGSGTSVDTQYF.